This TCR beta chain came from a study of regulatory T cells in long-lasting Graves disease. Study details: Newly diagnosed Graves' patients had under 3 months of antithyroid drugs.

CDR3 regions were amplified by Arm-PCR using iRepertoire HTBI primers to build TCR beta libraries. One entry per CDR3 protein results from TCRdb running MiXCR on the multiplex PCR reads. The repertoire includes over 300,000 distinct CDR3 sequences, about a sixth of them detected once, and around a fifth sits in the top ten. This CDR3 is built from 18 residues. CDR1 is LGHNA, CDR2 YSLEER, per germline. The V segment lost 0 bases and the J segment 0 bases; nucleotides outside the gene matches: 5. This clonotype was observed many times. The sample's time point: newly diagnosed GD, antithyroid drugs for less than 3 months. PBMCs provided the RNA from which the TCR library was made.

The sequence was obtained from a female donor with Graves disease. The rearrangement links TRBV4-3 to TRBJ2-2; the match to TRBD2 covers 9 bases. The sample was peripheral blood mononuclear cells (PBMCs), taken at new diagnosis, from a patient treated with antithyroid drugs. CDR3 in amino acids: CASSQEDSGRANTGELFF. The CDR3 DNA follows: TGCGCCAGCAGCCAAGAAGATAGCGGGAGAGCGAACACCGGGGAGCTGTTTTTT.